This T cell receptor (beta chain) came from a study of control samples from healthy donors and cancer patients. Clones were sequenced by immunoSEQ multiplex PCR, and TCRdb holds only the in-frame ones, with some missing. The repertoire includes 150,000 or so clones, about 94% of them detected once, and approximately 5.5% sits in the top ten. The V gene's germline CDR1 is PRHDT and CDR2 FYEKMQ (reference sequence). Trimming took 5 bases from V and 4 from J; bases not matched to a gene: 2. This CDR3 contains 13 residues. The chain couples TRBV13 to TRBJ1-5; 7 bases align to TRBD1. The receptor was isolated from a man in his forties or fifties in good health. Sequencing input: blood. CDR3 coding DNA: TGTGCCAGCAGCCACAGGGGTAATCAGCCCCAGCATTTT. Protein: CASSHRGNQPQHF.